This T cell receptor (beta chain) stems from a study of blood T cell repertoires in COVID-19. Study-level background: Whether acute or convalescent, the COVID-19 samples came from the United States, Italy and Spain. Nucleic acid was either cDNA or gDNA, and it came from T cells, B-cell-depleted T cells, or PBMCs.

Under the authors' procedure: Amplifying reference gene primers gave estimates of nucleated cell counts. The protocol was immunoSEQ multiplex PCR, while the TCRdb copy is restricted to in-frame clones and leaves out a portion. The V and J calls and clone size are taken from that table; D and trimming were inferred from the DNA. Altogether about 350,000 clones are present, roughly 87% being singletons, with the ten largest covering 9.5% to 10%. Those enrolled in Seattle joined during active infection and were followed longitudinally afterward. In its sample, this clone was seen once. The CDR3 totals 15 residues. The germline V gene has CDR1 LNHDA and CDR2 SQIVND (reference sequence). Trimming left V 3 bases short and J 5 bases short, with 13 bases between.

The source is a man aged 30 to 45 with COVID-19, enrolled during active disease. This chain uses TRBV19 with TRBJ1-4; a possible D gene is TRBD1 (6 bases). Material: peripheral blood. The CDR3: CASSMWGGANEKLFF. CDR3 in DNA: TGTGCCAGTAGTATGTGGGGGGGCGCGAATGAAAAACTGTTTTTT.